This TCR beta chain was recorded in a study of graft-versus-host responses after intestinal transplantation. Study-level information: Among the recipients, transplants were multivisceral, liver-intestinal, or isolated intestinal. Induction with anti-thymocyte globulin, then tacrolimus and steroids for roughly 3 years, was given to all recipients. General study results and limits: Recipient marrow showed GvH clones, some seen first in ileum or blood. When patients had graft-donor T cell macrochimerism, their allografts held high graft-versus-host to host-versus-graft clonal ratios.

In regard to this clone: The antigen remains undetermined.

Method: immunoSEQ multiplex PCR; TCRdb's copy keeps in-frame clones and lacks some. Here the sample spans 75,000 to 100,000 clones, 91% being singletons. From germline, CDR1 is LNHNV and CDR2 YYDKDF (reference sequence). This CDR3 comprises 16 residues. V dropped 0 bases and J dropped 2 bases, with 12 bases sitting between them. The rearrangement links TRBV15 to TRBJ2-3; the D gene is possibly TRBD2 (5 bases). The source is a human donor who was the organ donor for an intestinal transplant. The sample in question was unstimulated CD4+ T cells sorted from spleen or lymph node cells, obtained before transplant. The CDR3 DNA follows: TGTGCCACCAGCAGAGACCCTCTAGCCTCCACAGATACGCAGTATTTT. Translated: CATSRDPLASTDTQYF.